The clone carrying this T cell receptor (beta chain) appeared many times. Its cognate antigen is unknown. These data come from a study of response to subunit inactivated influenza vaccine. General observations from the study: Each seasonal influenza vaccination recruits few new T cells, the authors suggested.

MiXCR, applied by TCRdb to the RT-PCR reads, yields one record per CDR3 protein. The sample gives approximately 500,000 distinct CDR3 sequences, 13% of which show up once; about 12% is in the top ten. Sequenced material: PBMCs from blood, taken roughly 48 days after vaccination. The TCR sequence derives from a man aged 50 or older who received an inactivated influenza vaccine.

CDR3 residues: CASSLGANTGELFF. DNA of the CDR3: TGTGCCAGCAGTTTAGGGGCGAACACCGGGGAGCTGTTTTTT. The chain recombines TRBV12-3 or TRBV12-4 with TRBJ2-2; D is ambiguous. The CDR3 has 14 amino acids. Trimming cost V 1 base and J 0 bases, with 3 bases left between them.